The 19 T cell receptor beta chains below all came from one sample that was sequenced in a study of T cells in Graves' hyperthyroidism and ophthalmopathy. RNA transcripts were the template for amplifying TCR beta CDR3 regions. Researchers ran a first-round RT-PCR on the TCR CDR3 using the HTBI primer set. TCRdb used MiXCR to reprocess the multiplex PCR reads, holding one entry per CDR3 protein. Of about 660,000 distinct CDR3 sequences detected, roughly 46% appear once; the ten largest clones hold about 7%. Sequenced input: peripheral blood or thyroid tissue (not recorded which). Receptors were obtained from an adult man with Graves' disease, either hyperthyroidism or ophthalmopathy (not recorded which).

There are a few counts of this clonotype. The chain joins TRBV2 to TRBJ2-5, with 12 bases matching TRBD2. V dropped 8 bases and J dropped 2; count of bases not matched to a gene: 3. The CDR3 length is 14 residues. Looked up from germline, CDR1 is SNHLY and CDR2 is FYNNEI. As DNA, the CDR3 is TGTGCCAGCTACGGACTAGCGGGACAAGAGACCCAGTACTTC. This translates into CASYGLAGQETQYF.

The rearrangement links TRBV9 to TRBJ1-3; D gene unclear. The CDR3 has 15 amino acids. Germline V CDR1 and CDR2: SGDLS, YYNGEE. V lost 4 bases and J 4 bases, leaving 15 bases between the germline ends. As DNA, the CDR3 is TGTGCCAGCAGCCCTCGGACCCCTGGGGGAAACACCATATATTTT. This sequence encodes CASSPRTPGGNTIYF. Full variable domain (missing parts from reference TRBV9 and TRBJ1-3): DSGVTQTPKHLITATGQRVTLRCSPRSGDLSVYWYQQSLDQGLQFLIQYYNGEERAKGNILERFSAQQFPDLHSELNLSSLELGDSALYFCASSPRTPGGNTIYFGEGSWLTVV.

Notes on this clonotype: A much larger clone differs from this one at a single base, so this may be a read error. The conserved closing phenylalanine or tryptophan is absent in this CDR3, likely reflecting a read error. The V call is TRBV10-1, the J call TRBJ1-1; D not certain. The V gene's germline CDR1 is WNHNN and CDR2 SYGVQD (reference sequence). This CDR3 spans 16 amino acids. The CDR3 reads CAITERTLAMNTEAFL. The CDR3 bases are TGTGCCATCACCGAGCGGACCTTAGCTATGAACACTGAAGCTTTCCTT.

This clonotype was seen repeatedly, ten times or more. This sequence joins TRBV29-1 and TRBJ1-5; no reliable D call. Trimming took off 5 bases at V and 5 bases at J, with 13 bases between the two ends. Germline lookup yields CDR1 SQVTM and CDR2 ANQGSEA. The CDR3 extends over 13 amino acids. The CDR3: CSVSENLDQPQHF. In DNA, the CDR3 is TGCAGCGTTAGTGAGAATTTGGATCAGCCCCAGCATTTT.

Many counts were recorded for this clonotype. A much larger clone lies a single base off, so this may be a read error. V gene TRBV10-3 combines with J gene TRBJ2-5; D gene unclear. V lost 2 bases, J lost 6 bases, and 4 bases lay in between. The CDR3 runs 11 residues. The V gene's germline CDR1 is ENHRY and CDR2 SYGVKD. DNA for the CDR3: TGTGCCATCAGTGAGGGAAAGACCCAGTACTTC. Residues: CAISEGKTQYF.

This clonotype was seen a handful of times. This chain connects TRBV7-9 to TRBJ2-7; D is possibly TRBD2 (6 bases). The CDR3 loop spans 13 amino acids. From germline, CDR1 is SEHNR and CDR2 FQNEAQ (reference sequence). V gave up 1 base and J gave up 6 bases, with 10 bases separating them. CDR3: CASSLGEASEQYF. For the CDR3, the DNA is TGTGCCAGCAGCTTAGGGGAGGCCTCCGAGCAGTACTTC.

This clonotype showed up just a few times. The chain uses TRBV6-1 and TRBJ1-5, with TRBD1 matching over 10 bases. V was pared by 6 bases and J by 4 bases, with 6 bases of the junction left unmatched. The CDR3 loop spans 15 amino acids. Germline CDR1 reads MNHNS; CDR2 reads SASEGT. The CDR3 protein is CASSPTGGLNQPQHF. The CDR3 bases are TGTGCCAGCAGCCCGACAGGGGGCCTTAATCAGCCCCAGCATTTT.

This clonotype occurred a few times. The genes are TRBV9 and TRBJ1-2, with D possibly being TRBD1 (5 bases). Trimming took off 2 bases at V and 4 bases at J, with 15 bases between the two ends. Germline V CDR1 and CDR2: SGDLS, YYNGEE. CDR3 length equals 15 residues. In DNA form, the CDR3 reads TGTGCCAGCAGCGTCAGGGCGTGGGGGAGCTATGGCTACACCTTC. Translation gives CASSVRAWGSYGYTF.

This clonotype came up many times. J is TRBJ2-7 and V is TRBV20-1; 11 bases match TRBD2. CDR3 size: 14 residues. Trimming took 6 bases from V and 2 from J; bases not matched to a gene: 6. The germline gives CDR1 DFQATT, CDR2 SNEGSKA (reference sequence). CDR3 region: CSAGLAGITYEQYF. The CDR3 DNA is TGCAGTGCCGGACTAGCGGGTATAACCTACGAGCAGTACTTC.

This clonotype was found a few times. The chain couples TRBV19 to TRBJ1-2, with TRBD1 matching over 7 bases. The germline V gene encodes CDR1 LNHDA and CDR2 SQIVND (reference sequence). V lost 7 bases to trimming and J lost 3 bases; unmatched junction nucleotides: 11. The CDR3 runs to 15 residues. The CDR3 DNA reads TGTGCCAGTACTATTGCGCAGGGGGAAGACTATGGCTACACCTTC. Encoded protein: CASTIAQGEDYGYTF.

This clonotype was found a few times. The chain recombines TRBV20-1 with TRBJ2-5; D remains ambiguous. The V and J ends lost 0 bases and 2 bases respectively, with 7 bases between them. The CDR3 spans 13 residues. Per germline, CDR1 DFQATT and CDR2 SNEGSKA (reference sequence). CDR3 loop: CSARDWDQETQYF. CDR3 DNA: TGCAGTGCTAGAGATTGGGATCAAGAGACCCAGTACTTC.

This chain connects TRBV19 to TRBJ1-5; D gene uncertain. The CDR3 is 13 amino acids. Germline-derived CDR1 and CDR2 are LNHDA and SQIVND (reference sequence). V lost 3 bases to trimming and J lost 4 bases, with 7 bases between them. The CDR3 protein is CASSIPVNQPQHF. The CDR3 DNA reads TGTGCCAGTAGTATCCCGGTGAATCAGCCCCAGCATTTT.

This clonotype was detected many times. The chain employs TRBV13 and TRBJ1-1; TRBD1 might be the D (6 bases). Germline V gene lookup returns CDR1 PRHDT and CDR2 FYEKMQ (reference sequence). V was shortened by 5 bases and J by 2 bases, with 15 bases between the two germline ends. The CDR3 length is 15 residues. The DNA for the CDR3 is TGTGCCAGCAGCGCTCGGACAGTGCCCAACACTGAAGCTTTCTTT. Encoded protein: CASSARTVPNTEAFF.

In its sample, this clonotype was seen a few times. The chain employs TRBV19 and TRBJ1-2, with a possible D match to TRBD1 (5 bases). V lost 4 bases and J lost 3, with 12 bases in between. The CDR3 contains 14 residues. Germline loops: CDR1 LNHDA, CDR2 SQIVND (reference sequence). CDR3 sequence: CASSRQKRDYGYTF. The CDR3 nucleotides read TGTGCCAGTAGTAGACAGAAGCGGGACTATGGCTACACCTTC.

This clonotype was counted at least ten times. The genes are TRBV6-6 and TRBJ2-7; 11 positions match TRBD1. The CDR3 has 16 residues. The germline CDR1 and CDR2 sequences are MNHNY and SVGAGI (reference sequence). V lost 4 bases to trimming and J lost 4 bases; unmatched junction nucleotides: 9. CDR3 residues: CASSSRTGGLRYEQYF. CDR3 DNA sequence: TGTGCCAGCAGTTCCAGGACAGGGGGCTTGAGGTACGAGCAGTACTTC.

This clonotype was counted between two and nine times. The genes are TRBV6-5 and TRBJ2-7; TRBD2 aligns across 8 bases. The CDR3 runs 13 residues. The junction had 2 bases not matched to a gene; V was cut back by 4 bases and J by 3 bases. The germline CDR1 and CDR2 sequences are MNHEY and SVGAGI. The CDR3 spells CASSLTSGYEQYF. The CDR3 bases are TGTGCCAGCAGTTTAACTAGCGGCTACGAGCAGTACTTC.

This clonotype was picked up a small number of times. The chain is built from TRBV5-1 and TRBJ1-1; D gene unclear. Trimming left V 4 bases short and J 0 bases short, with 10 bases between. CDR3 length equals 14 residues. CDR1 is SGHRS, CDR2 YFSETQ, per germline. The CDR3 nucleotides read TGCGCCAGCAGCGCCTATACGGTGAACACTGAAGCTTTCTTT. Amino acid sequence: CASSAYTVNTEAFF.

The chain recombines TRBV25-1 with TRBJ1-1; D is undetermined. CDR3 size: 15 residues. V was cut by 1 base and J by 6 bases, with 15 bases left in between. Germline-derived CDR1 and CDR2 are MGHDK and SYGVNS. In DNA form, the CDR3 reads TGTGCCAGCAGTGAATCGGACGTCATGGCGCCTGAAGCTTTCTTT. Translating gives CASSESDVMAPEAFF.

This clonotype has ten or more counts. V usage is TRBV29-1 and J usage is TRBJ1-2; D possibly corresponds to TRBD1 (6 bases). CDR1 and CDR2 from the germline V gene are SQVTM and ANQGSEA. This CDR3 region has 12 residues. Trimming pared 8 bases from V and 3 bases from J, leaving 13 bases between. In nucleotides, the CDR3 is TGCAGCATCGGACAGTCGGACTATGGCTACACCTTC. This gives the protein CSIGQSDYGYTF. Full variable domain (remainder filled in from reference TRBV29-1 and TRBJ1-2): SAVISQKPSRDICQRGTSLTIQCQVDSQVTMMFWYRQQPGQSLTLIATANQGSEATYESGFVIDKFPISRPNLTFSTLTVSNMSPEDSSIYLCSIGQSDYGYTFGSGTRLTVV.